A single TCR beta chain is shown here with its context. This sample was included in a study of cytomegalovirus exposure and HLA in healthy donors. The CDR3 is made up of 13 amino acids. Germline lookup yields CDR1 MNHEY and CDR2 SVGAGI. J lost 6 bases, V lost 5 bases, and 5 bases had no gene match. Both 60 Vbeta primers and 13 Jbeta primers went into the PCR. The repertoire was sequenced with immunoSEQ multiplex PCR; TCRdb's copy has only in-frame clones and lacks some. The sample comprises about 210,000 clones, roughly 87% of which are singletons, and approximately 6.5% rests with the top ten. This chain connects TRBV6-5 to TRBJ1-2, with TRBD1 identical over 8 bases. The specimen sequenced was PBMCs. The TCR comes from a middle-aged man in good health and CMV-seropositive. The CDR3 nucleotides read TGTGCCAGCAGTACGACAGGGGCCAATGGCTACACCTTC. Its translation: CASSTTGANGYTF.